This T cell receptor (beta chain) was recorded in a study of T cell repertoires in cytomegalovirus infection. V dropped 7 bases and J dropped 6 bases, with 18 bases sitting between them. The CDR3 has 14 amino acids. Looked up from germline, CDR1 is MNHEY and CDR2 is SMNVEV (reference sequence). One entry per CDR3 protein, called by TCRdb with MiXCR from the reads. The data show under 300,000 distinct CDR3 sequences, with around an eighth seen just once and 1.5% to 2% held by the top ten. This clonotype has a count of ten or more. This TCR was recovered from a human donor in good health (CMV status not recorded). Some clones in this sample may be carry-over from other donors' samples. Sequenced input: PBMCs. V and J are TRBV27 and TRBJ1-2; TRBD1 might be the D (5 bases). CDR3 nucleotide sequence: TGTGCCAGCACGACCTTCGGGGGTTGGCATGGCTACACCTTC. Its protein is CASTTFGGWHGYTF.